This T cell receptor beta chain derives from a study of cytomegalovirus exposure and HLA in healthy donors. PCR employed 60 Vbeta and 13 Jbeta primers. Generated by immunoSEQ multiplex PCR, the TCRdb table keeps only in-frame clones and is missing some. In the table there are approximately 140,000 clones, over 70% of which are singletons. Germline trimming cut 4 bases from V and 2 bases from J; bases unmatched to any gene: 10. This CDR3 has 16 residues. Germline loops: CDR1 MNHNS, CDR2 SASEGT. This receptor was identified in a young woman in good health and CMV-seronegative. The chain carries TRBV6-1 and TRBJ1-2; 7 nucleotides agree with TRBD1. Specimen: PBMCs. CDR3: CASSATPGQMNYGYTF. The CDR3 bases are TGTGCCAGCAGTGCGACCCCGGGACAGATGAACTATGGCTACACCTTC.